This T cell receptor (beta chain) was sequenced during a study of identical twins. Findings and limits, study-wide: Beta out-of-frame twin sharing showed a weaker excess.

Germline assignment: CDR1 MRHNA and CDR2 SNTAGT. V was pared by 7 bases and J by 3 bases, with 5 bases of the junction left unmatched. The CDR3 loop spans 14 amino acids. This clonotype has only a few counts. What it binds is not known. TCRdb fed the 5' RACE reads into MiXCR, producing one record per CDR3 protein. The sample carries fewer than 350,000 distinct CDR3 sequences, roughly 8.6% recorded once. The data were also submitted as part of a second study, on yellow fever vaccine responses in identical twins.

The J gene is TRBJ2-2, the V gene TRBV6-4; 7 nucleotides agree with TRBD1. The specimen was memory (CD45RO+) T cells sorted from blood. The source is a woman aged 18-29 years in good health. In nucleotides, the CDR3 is TGTGCCAGCACCGAAACAGGGGACACCGGGGAGCTGTTTTTT. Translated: CASTETGDTGELFF.